The 16 T cell receptor beta chains below come from one sample, sequenced in a study of patients and donors after allogeneic stem cell transplantation. Using its own MiXCR run on the RT-PCR reads, TCRdb lists one record per CDR3 protein. The sample has some 200,000 distinct CDR3 sequences; 40% to 45% are singletons. The specimen was blood, either unsorted or a sorted T cell fraction (not recorded which). These receptors came from a human donor who was either an allogeneic HSCT recipient or a stem cell or donor lymphocyte infusion donor (not recorded which). It is not recorded whose cells these are; they may come from a transplant donor.

The V and J genes are TRBV6-2 or TRBV6-3 and TRBJ1-4; D is undetermined. This CDR3 comprises 14 residues. V was cut by 6 bases and J by 4 bases, with 12 bases left in between. The V gene's germline CDR1 is MNHEY and CDR2 SVGEGT. This chain's CDR3 is CASSGRQLNEKLFF. CDR3 in DNA: TGTGCCAGCAGCGGACGACAACTTAATGAAAAACTGTTTTTT.

This clonotype was seen a handful of times. This chain links TRBV2 with TRBJ2-2; perhaps TRBD2 as D (6 bases). CDR3 length equals 15 residues. Germline-derived CDR1 and CDR2 are SNHLY and FYNNEI. The V gene lost 6 bases and the J gene lost 5 bases, with 16 bases spanning the gap. DNA of the CDR3: TGTGCCAGCAGGGACCCCGGGGGTCGGACCGGGGAGCTGTTTTTT. Its translation: CASRDPGGRTGELFF.

In this sample, this clonotype turned up a few times. For the CDR3, the DNA is TGTGCCAGCAGCCAAGGGCAGGGGGGTTATTCACCCCTCCACTTT. It codes for CASSQGQGGYSPLHF. The chain combines TRBV3-1 with TRBJ1-6; TRBD1 agrees at 7 bases. V shed 1 base, J shed 8 bases, and the junction held 5 bases outside the gene matches. This CDR3 contains 15 residues. CDR1 is LGHDT, CDR2 YNNKEL, per germline (reference sequence).

V usage is TRBV5-1 and J usage is TRBJ2-1, with 13 positions matching TRBD2. The CDR3 contains 18 residues. Per the germline V gene, CDR1 is SGHRS and CDR2 is YFSETQ. With 7 bases clipped from V and 1 base from J, the junction kept 11 bases outside the gene matches. DNA of the CDR3: TGCGCCAGCGTACGGAGGACTAGCGGGAGAGTGTCCTACAATGAGCAGTTCTTC. Its translation is CASVRRTSGRVSYNEQFF.

The V and J genes are TRBV7-9 and TRBJ2-6; 7 nucleotides match TRBD1. After removal of 4 bases from V and 0 bases from J, the junction contained 12 bases not matched to a gene. This CDR3 spans 19 amino acids. CDR1 is SEHNR and CDR2 is FQNEAQ in the germline V gene (reference sequence). CDR3 loop: CASSYQQGSLSSGANVLTF. CDR3 bases: TGTGCCAGCAGCTACCAACAGGGGTCTCTTTCCTCTGGGGCCAACGTCCTGACTTTC.

This clonotype was detected only a few times. This chain connects TRBV7-2 to TRBJ2-1; D is tentatively TRBD1 or TRBD2 (5 bases each). The CDR3 is 14 amino acids. V shed 2 bases and J shed 8 bases, with 13 bases lying between them. The V gene's germline CDR1 is SGHTA and CDR2 FQGNSA. CDR3 amino acids: CASSLIRGIHEQFF. Here the CDR3 DNA reads TGTGCCAGCAGCTTAATCCGGGGCATACATGAGCAGTTCTTC.

This chain links TRBV9 with TRBJ1-6; the D gene is possibly TRBD1 (5 bases). CDR3 length: 15 amino acids. Germline V CDR1 and CDR2: SGDLS, YYNGEE. Trimming took off 0 bases at V and 14 bases at J, with 18 bases between the two ends. CDR3 protein: CASSVAGTGVEALHF. The CDR3 DNA follows: TGTGCCAGCAGCGTAGCTGGGACCGGGGTGGAGGCCCTCCACTTT.

This sequence joins TRBV12-3 or TRBV12-4 and TRBJ1-1; 12 bases map to TRBD1. CDR3 length equals 19 residues. V shed 5 bases, J shed 3 bases, and the junction held 16 bases outside the gene matches. The CDR3 region is CASSPPYIGTGGQDTEAFF. In nucleotides, the CDR3 is TGTGCCAGCAGTCCACCCTATATCGGGACAGGGGGCCAGGACACTGAAGCTTTCTTT.

This clonotype was seen a handful of times. The chain recombines TRBV28 with TRBJ2-3, with D possibly matching TRBD2 (5 bases). Deletions cut 3 bases from V and 1 base from J, with 11 bases between. Germline V gene lookup returns CDR1 MDHEN and CDR2 SYDVKM. The CDR3 is 15 amino acids. The CDR3 DNA reads TGTGCCAGCAGTTTTGGCGGGCGGGGCACAGATACGCAGTATTTT. Translated: CASSFGGRGTDTQYF. The full variable domain, completed using reference TRBV28 and TRBJ2-3, is DVKVTQSSRYLVKRTGEKVFLECVQDMDHENMFWYRQDPGLGLRLIYFSYDVKMKEKGDIPEGYSVSREKKERFSLILESASTNQTSMYLCASSFGGRGTDTQYFGPGTRLTVL.

The table lists this clonotype with a few counts. V is TRBV7-8 and J is TRBJ1-2; D gene uncertain. The CDR3 covers 13 residues. Trimming removed 1 base from V and 14 bases from J, with 17 bases in between. Germline CDR1 and CDR2: SGHVS and FQNEAQ. CDR3 sequence reads: CASSLGTETDRTF. CDR3 DNA: TGTGCCAGCAGCTTAGGAACGGAGACCGACCGAACCTTC.

The chain joins TRBV7-3 to TRBJ1-3; the match to TRBD1 covers 9 bases. Germline V gives CDR1 SGHTA, CDR2 FQGTGA. V shed 5 bases and J 3 bases; nucleotides not matched to a gene: 8. CDR3 length: 16 residues. The CDR3 DNA sequence: TGTGCCAGCAGCCGAGGGACAGGGCCAGGTGGAAACACCATATATTTT. Its protein product is CASSRGTGPGGNTIYF.

This clonotype was picked up a small number of times. The chain employs TRBV27 and TRBJ1-1, with D unresolved. The CDR3 covers 13 residues. Germline V gene lookup returns CDR1 MNHEY and CDR2 SMNVEV (reference sequence). V was clipped by 8 bases and J by 0 bases, with 10 bases between them. The CDR3 DNA follows: TGTGCCAGCTCGGACGGAGTGAACACTGAAGCTTTCTTT. It is translated as CASSDGVNTEAFF.

This clonotype has a single count. V and J are TRBV7-7 and TRBJ2-7; TRBD1 might be the D (7 bases). The V gene's germline CDR1 is SSHAT and CDR2 FNYEAQ (reference sequence). V gave up 5 bases and J gave up 0 bases, with 11 bases separating them. The CDR3 is 14 amino acids. The CDR3 sequence: CASSAGQSSYEQYF. In nucleotides, the CDR3 is TGTGCCAGCAGCGCGGGACAGAGCTCCTACGAGCAGTACTTC.

The chain has TRBV18 and TRBJ1-2; D unresolved. The V end lost 2 bases, the J end lost 8 bases, and 12 bases lay between the germline ends. Germline V gives CDR1 KGHSH, CDR2 LQKENI. There are 13 residues in the CDR3. This CDR3 is CASSPMTIRGYTF. The CDR3 DNA reads as TGTGCCAGCTCACCAATGACAATCCGGGGCTACACCTTC. Variable domain in full (rest from reference TRBV18 and TRBJ1-2): NAGVMQNPRHLVRRRGQEARLRCSPMKGHSHVYWYRQLPEEGLKFMVYLQKENIIDESGMPKERFSAEFPKEGPSILRIQQVVRGDSAAYFCASSPMTIRGYTFGSGTRLTVV.

This clonotype came up once. The gene calls are TRBV12-3 or TRBV12-4 and TRBJ1-1, with D perhaps matching TRBD1 (5 bases). CDR3 size: 11 residues. V gave up 8 bases and J gave up 4 bases, with 8 bases separating them. The DNA of the CDR3 is TGTGCCAGCGGGGGAGTCACTGAAGCTTTCTTT. It is translated as CASGGVTEAFF.

V gene TRBV6-5 combines with J gene TRBJ2-2, with 9 nucleotides matching TRBD2. Germline CDR1 reads MNHEY; CDR2 reads SVGAGI. With 6 bases clipped from V and 2 bases from J, the junction kept 7 bases outside the gene matches. This CDR3 comprises 16 residues. For the CDR3, the DNA is TGTGCCAGCAGCCCCTGGACTAGCGTTAACACCGGGGAGCTGTTTTTT. This encodes CASSPWTSVNTGELFF.